The TCR beta chain under discussion was sequenced for a study of post-analysis software for immune sequencing data. Study at large: The courses of disease that were included comprised relapsing-remitting, secondary progressive and progressive-relapsing multiple sclerosis.

Included in the TCR beta cDNA libraries were unique molecular identifiers. cDNA molecules numbering about 480,000 came from around 0.96 to 9.9 million T cells. From the PCR reads, TCRdb called clonotypes with MiXCR, one entry per CDR3 protein. The repertoire holds roughly 410,000 distinct CDR3 sequences, with less than 40% as singletons. This clonotype was found a few times. Its antigen is as yet unknown. General study results and limits: The normalized Chao1 diversity of multiple sclerosis patients was significantly lower than that of controls. In patients, five or six TRBV segments were more frequent than in controls, with TRBV5-6, TRBV5-1 and TRBV20-1 among them.

V was pared by 7 bases and J by 0 bases, with 5 bases of the junction left unmatched. The CDR3 contains 17 residues. Germline V gene sequence: CDR1 MNHNS, CDR2 SASEGT. Sequencing was carried out using blood. The chain recombines TRBV6-1 with TRBJ2-1; TRBD2 agrees at 14 bases. The source of this sequence is a girl aged 5 to 17 with multiple sclerosis. The CDR3 nucleotides read TGTGCCAGCAAGGGACTAGCGGGGGTAAGCTCCTACAATGAGCAGTTCTTC. It specifies CASKGLAGVSSYNEQFF.